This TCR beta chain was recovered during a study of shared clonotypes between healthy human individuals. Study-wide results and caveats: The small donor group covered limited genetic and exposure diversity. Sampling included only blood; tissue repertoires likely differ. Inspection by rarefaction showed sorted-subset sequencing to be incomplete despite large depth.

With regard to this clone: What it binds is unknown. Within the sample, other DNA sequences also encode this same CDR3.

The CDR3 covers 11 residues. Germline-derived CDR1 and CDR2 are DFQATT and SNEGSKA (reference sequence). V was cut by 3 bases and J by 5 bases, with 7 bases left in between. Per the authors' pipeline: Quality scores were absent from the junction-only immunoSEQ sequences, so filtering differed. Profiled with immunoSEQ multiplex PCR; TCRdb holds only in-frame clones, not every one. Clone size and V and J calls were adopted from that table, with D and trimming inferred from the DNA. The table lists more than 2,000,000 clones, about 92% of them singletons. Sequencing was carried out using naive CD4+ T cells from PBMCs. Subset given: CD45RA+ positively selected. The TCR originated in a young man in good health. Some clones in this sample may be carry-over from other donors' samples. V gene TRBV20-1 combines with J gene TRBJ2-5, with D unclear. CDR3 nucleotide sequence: TGCAGTGCTAGTCTTGAGGAGACCCAGTACTTC. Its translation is CSASLEETQYF.